The entry below gives a single T cell receptor beta chain sequence along with its context. Its cognate antigen is unknown. This sample stems from a study of memory CD4+ T cells and cytomegalovirus serostatus. Trimming cost V 4 bases and J 2 bases; bases outside gene matches: 4. This CDR3 has 16 amino acids. CDR1 SEHNR and CDR2 FQNEAQ come from the germline V gene (reference sequence). General observations from the study: Repertoires predicted CMV serostatus with median bootstrapped AUC of approximately 0.94. Suggested: most of the CMV-linked TCR signature lies in CD4+ memory cells.

Profiled with immunoSEQ multiplex PCR; TCRdb holds only in-frame clones, not every one. The sample has 46,000 or so clones, around 77% seen once. The sort gate was single viable CD3+CD4+CD8-CD45RO+ cells for memory CD4+ T cells. The specimen was memory CD4+ T cells from blood. The TCR sequence derives from an adult in good health and CMV-seronegative. The chain recombines TRBV7-9 with TRBJ2-2; 10 bases are a match to TRBD1. CDR3 amino acids: CASSSGTGVNTGELFF. CDR3 nucleotide sequence: TGTGCCAGCAGCTCCGGGACAGGGGTAAACACCGGGGAGCTGTTTTTT.